This T cell receptor (beta chain) originates from a study of T cell clones after liver transplantation. The method was immunoSEQ multiplex PCR; TCRdb's version includes in-frame clones alone and lacks a portion of them. The sample has 70,000 to 95,000 clones, around 78% seen once. The ends were cut back, 6 bases at V and 8 bases at J, with 13 bases in the middle. CDR1 is MNHEY, CDR2 SVGAGI, per germline. The CDR3 spans 12 residues. The rearrangement uses TRBV6-5 and TRBJ1-2; D gene unclear. The sequences come from CD4+ T cells from blood, collected at the 22-month timepoint. The receptor's source is a human patient who received a liver transplant. Some T cells may originate from the graft donor. The CDR3: CASRRSDWGYTF. CDR3 nucleotide sequence: TGTGCCAGCAGACGGTCTGATTGGGGCTACACCTTC.